A single sample gave rise to the 19 T cell receptor beta chains below, sequenced in a study of shared clonotypes between healthy human individuals. TCRdb's copy holds only in-frame clones and misses some; the assay was immunoSEQ multiplex PCR. The table records millions of clones, approximately 90% of them present only once. Input material: naive CD4+ T cells sorted from blood. As for subset: CD45RA+ positively selected. The receptors come from a man aged 18-30 years in good health.

Regarding this clone: The same CDR3 also results from other DNA sequences found in this sample. DNA for the CDR3: TGTGCCTGGAGTGTACGGGGGGTGAACACTGAAGCTTTCTTT. It codes for CAWSVRGVNTEAFF. This chain connects TRBV30 to TRBJ1-1; TRBD1 might be the D (5 bases). The V and J ends lost 0 bases and 0 bases respectively, with 8 bases between them. CDR1 is GTSNPN and CDR2 is SVGIG in the germline V gene (reference sequence). This CDR3 contains 14 residues.

The chain recombines TRBV19 with TRBJ2-2; tentatively, D is TRBD1 (5 bases). Germline V lookup: CDR1 LNHDA, CDR2 SQIVND (reference sequence). Trimming pared 6 bases from V and 1 base from J, leaving 9 bases between. The CDR3 sequence is 14 residues long. CDR3 in amino acids: CASRFTGNTGELFF. The DNA of the CDR3 is TGTGCCAGTAGGTTTACAGGGAACACCGGGGAGCTGTTTTTT. Using reference TRBV19 and TRBJ2-2 for the parts outside the CDR3, the full variable domain is DGGITQSPKYLFRKEGQNVTLSCEQNLNHDAMYWYRQDPGQGLRLIYYSQIVNDFQKGDIAEGYSVSREKKESFPLTVTSAQKNPTAFYLCASRFTGNTGELFFGEGSRLTVL.

The J gene is TRBJ2-2, the V gene TRBV5-1, with D hard to call. The V gene's germline CDR1 is SGHRS and CDR2 YFSETQ. The CDR3 length is 15 residues. V was clipped by 0 bases and J by 3 bases, with 9 bases between them. The CDR3 DNA is TGCGCCAGCAGCTTGGATGGTAGTTACACCGGGGAGCTGTTTTTT. This encodes CASSLDGSYTGELFF.

The chain links TRBV6-5 to TRBJ2-3; D gene ambiguous. Between the trimmed V and J ends, which lost 5 bases and 6 bases, there was a span of 12 bases. The CDR3 spans 13 residues. CDR1 MNHEY and CDR2 SVGAGI come from the germline V gene. CDR3 residues: CASSRTNWDTQYF. CDR3 bases: TGTGCCAGCAGTCGAACGAACTGGGATACGCAGTATTTT.

This rearrangement joins TRBV14 to TRBJ2-2; 8 nucleotides align to TRBD1. The CDR3 length is 17 residues. Germline CDR1 SGHDN, CDR2 FVKESK. V shed 1 base, J shed 4 bases, and the junction held 8 bases outside the gene matches. The CDR3 spells CASSQVRGRASTGELFF. DNA of the CDR3: TGTGCCAGCAGCCAAGTCAGGGGGCGGGCGAGCACCGGGGAGCTGTTTTTT.

The rearrangement links TRBV5-6 to TRBJ2-1, with TRBD2 identical over 11 bases. The CDR3 is 19 residues long. In germline, CDR1 is SGHDT, CDR2 YYEEEE. The ends lost 4 bases at V and 0 bases at J; junction bases unmatched: 12. DNA of the CDR3: TGTGCCAGCAGCCGACTAGCGGGGACCCTCCTTAGCTCCTACAATGAGCAGTTCTTC. Translating it yields CASSRLAGTLLSSYNEQFF.

The J gene is TRBJ2-5, the V gene TRBV7-2; D is undetermined. This CDR3 has 13 residues. Trimming removed 2 bases from V and 3 bases from J, with 7 bases in between. CDR1 is SGHTA, CDR2 FQGNSA, per germline. Written as DNA, the CDR3 is TGTGCCAGCAGCTTATGGTCAGAAGAGACCCAGTACTTC. Its translation is CASSLWSEETQYF.

This clone was seen only once. The chain has TRBV11-2 and TRBJ2-6; D not certain. Germline lookup yields CDR1 SGHAT and CDR2 FQNNGV. Deletions cut 5 bases from V and 3 bases from J, with 11 bases between. The CDR3 has 15 residues. CDR3 DNA: TGTGCCAGCAGCCCACGCATTGGTGGGGCCAACGTCCTGACTTTC. This sequence encodes CASSPRIGGANVLTF.

This chain uses TRBV6-1 with TRBJ2-5; the D call may be TRBD1 or TRBD2 (6 bases each). The CDR3 covers 14 residues. Per germline, CDR1 MNHNS and CDR2 SASEGT. The V gene lost 8 bases and the J gene lost 0 bases, with 13 bases spanning the gap. CDR3 nucleotide sequence: TGTGCCAGCCGGAAGGGGGGTAACCAAGAGACCCAGTACTTC. As protein: CASRKGGNQETQYF.

The V call is TRBV6-5, the J call TRBJ1-4; 7 bases align to TRBD1. The CDR3 runs 15 residues. V trimming: 6 bases; J trimming: 7 bases; junction bases outside the gene matches: 11. CDR1 is MNHEY, CDR2 SVGAGI, per germline. CDR3: CASSRTGEGSEKLFF. CDR3 DNA: TGTGCCAGCAGCCGTACAGGGGAGGGCAGTGAAAAACTGTTTTTT.

The V gene is TRBV5-1, the J gene TRBJ2-7; D not resolved. Trimming took off 0 bases at V and 0 bases at J, with 10 bases between the two ends. The germline CDR1 and CDR2 sequences are SGHRS and YFSETQ. CDR3 size: 15 residues. In DNA, the CDR3 is TGCGCCAGCAGCTTGGGGGCAGCCCCCTCCTACGAGCAGTACTTC. Translating gives CASSLGAAPSYEQYF. The whole variable domain, remainder taken from reference TRBV5-1 and TRBJ2-7, is KAGVTQTPRYLIKTRGQQVTLSCSPISGHRSVSWYQQTPGQGLQFLFEYFSETQRNKGNFPGRFSGRQFSNSRSEMNVSTLELGDSALYLCASSLGAAPSYEQYFGPGTRLTVT.

This chain connects TRBV27 to TRBJ1-1, with TRBD1 matching over 7 bases. Trimming cost V 7 bases and J 0 bases; bases outside gene matches: 8. The germline V gene has CDR1 MNHEY and CDR2 SMNVEV (reference sequence). The CDR3 spans 15 residues. The CDR3 DNA is TGTGCCAGCACCCGAAGGGGGCCGATGAACACTGAAGCTTTCTTT. This codes for CASTRRGPMNTEAFF.

The chain recombines TRBV6-5 with TRBJ2-2; possible D gene TRBD2, 6 bases. Germline CDR1 is MNHEY and CDR2 is SVGAGI. This CDR3 has 13 amino acids. Trimming shortened V by 7 bases and J by 5 bases, and 11 bases separated the two germline ends. CDR3 sequence (DNA): TGTGCCAGCATCAGAAGCGGGACCGGGGAGCTGTTTTTT. Amino acid sequence: CASIRSGTGELFF.

This clone came up once. Other DNA sequences from this sample encode an identical CDR3 as well. This chain uses TRBV27 with TRBJ1-1; a possible D gene is TRBD1 (5 bases). The CDR3 is 13 amino acids. Germline V gene data show CDR1 as MNHEY and CDR2 as SMNVEV (reference sequence). Trimming pared 2 bases from V and 3 bases from J, leaving 7 bases between. The CDR3 bases are TGTGCCAGCAGTTTACTAGGGGACACTGAAGCTTTCTTT. Protein product: CASSLLGDTEAFF.

The chain uses TRBV11-2 and TRBJ2-7; TRBD2 is a possible D gene (5 bases). This CDR3 is built from 13 residues. V was pared by 5 bases and J by 6 bases, with 14 bases between. Germline V gene lookup returns CDR1 SGHAT and CDR2 FQNNGV. The CDR3 nucleotides read TGTGCCAGCAGCCAGACGGCGGGTTTCGAGCAGTACTTC. This translates into CASSQTAGFEQYF. Full variable domain (rest looked up from reference TRBV11-2 and TRBJ2-7): EAGVAQSPRYKIIEKRQSVAFWCNPISGHATLYWYQQILGQGPKLLIQFQNNGVVDDSQLPKDRFSAERLKGVDSTLKIQPAKLEDSAVYLCASSQTAGFEQYFGPGTRLTVT.

V is TRBV9 and J is TRBJ2-2, with 12 bases matching TRBD2. The CDR3 contains 17 residues. Trimming at V came to 3 bases and at J to 6 bases, leaving 9 bases not matched to a gene. Germline V lookup: CDR1 SGDLS, CDR2 YYNGEE. The CDR3 reads CASSARLTSGRAGELFF. For the CDR3, the DNA is TGTGCCAGCAGCGCCCGGCTGACTAGCGGGAGAGCCGGGGAGCTGTTTTTT.

The chain links TRBV6-4 to TRBJ1-2, with 7 bases that match TRBD1. The germline V gene has CDR1 MRHNA and CDR2 SNTAGT. Trimming removed 4 bases from V and 6 bases from J; junction bases left unmatched: 8. The length of the CDR3 is 14 residues. CDR3 sequence: CASSAFEGADGYTF. In DNA form, the CDR3 reads TGTGCCAGCAGTGCCTTTGAGGGGGCGGATGGCTACACCTTC.

This clone was picked up one time. This chain connects TRBV5-1 to TRBJ2-5; perhaps TRBD1 as D (5 bases). The germline gives CDR1 SGHRS, CDR2 YFSETQ. V lost 4 bases and J 1 base, leaving 11 bases between the germline ends. The CDR3 is made up of 14 amino acids. CDR3 in DNA: TGCGCCAGCAGCAGAGACAGCTTCCAAGAGACCCAGTACTTC. Protein sequence: CASSRDSFQETQYF.

On this clone itself: The identical CDR3 is also encoded by other nucleotide sequences in the sample. The rearrangement joins TRBV18 to TRBJ2-3; D remains ambiguous. The V end lost 6 bases, the J end lost 0 bases, and 7 bases lay between the germline ends. Germline CDR1 is KGHSH and CDR2 is LQKENI. This CDR3 has 13 amino acids. The DNA for the CDR3 is TGTGCCAGCTCCCCGGCGAGCACAGATACGCAGTATTTT. Its translation: CASSPASTDTQYF.